Listed below are T cell receptor beta chains from one sample, sequenced in a study of control samples from healthy donors and cancer patients. Generated by immunoSEQ multiplex PCR, the TCRdb table keeps only in-frame clones and is missing some. The table records thousands of clones, under 90% of them present only once. Material: PBMCs. Receptors originate from a man between 65 and 85 years old with lung cancer. Each CDR3 is given without its conserved first and last residue.

CDR3: ATSTATTGNTIY
V: TRBV19
J: TRBJ1-3

CDR3: ATDTAGANVLT
V: TRBV6-6
J: TRBJ2-6

CDR3: ASSPPVSQGRVNEQY
V: TRBV18
J: TRBJ2-7

CDR3: ASSLWTGGASYEQY
V: TRBV5-1
J: TRBJ2-7

CDR3: ASSREGTGTWRNTDTQY
V: TRBV7-2
J: TRBJ2-3

CDR3: AKTGSSAGELF
V: TRBV2
J: TRBJ2-2

CDR3: ASSVWTGTEAF
V: TRBV6-6
J: TRBJ1-1

CDR3: ASTLGNPQY
V: TRBV9
J: TRBJ2-3

CDR3: ASTRASGQLNTEAF
V: TRBV27
J: TRBJ1-1

CDR3: ASSFRQGAGGTGELF
V: TRBV6-2/TRBV6-3
J: TRBJ2-2

CDR3: ASSPTSSGDTQY
V: TRBV11-2
J: TRBJ2-3

CDR3: ASSEEWHPRVYEQY
V: TRBV6-1
J: TRBJ2-7

CDR3: SGFRDRSSGANVLT
V: TRBV29-1
J: TRBJ2-6

CDR3: ASSRDSKSLYGYT
V: TRBV27
J: TRBJ1-2

CDR3: ASSRQGGNTIY
V: TRBV6-6
J: TRBJ1-3

CDR3: ASSPNLPNEKLF
V: TRBV28
J: TRBJ1-4

CDR3: ASSSRSGRADTQY
V: TRBV5-1
J: TRBJ2-3

CDR3: ASSVVPFGLAYTGELF
V: TRBV9
J: TRBJ2-2

CDR3: ASSPRLAGGGTQY
V: TRBV7-2
J: TRBJ2-3

CDR3: ASSPLDDATNEKLF
V: TRBV3-1/TRBV3-2
J: TRBJ1-4

CDR3: SVGGTGKYEKLF
V: TRBV29-1
J: TRBJ1-4

CDR3: ASSSAIQKTGMVSYEQY
V: TRBV28
J: TRBJ2-7

CDR3: AISDSARRETQY
V: TRBV10-3
J: TRBJ2-5

CDR3: ASSPGSANTEAF
V: TRBV5-1
J: TRBJ1-1

CDR3: ASSLYRNTEAF
V: TRBV11-2
J: TRBJ1-1

CDR3: ASSRSGGNQPQH
V: TRBV7-2
J: TRBJ1-5